The sequence of this TCR beta chain was determined in a study of T cells expressing NK-cell markers. Notes on this clonotype: The antigen remains unidentified.

Study-wide results and limits: HCMV specificity of the expanded NKG2C+ T cell clones stayed unclear. The contribution of dominant NKG2C+ clonotypes to CD8+ T cells in roughly 6 donors was 1.0-7.0%.

For TCR beta, cDNA was produced by 5'RACE template switching with UMIs. One entry per CDR3 protein, without DNA, is what TCRdb gives after re-calling the 5' RACE reads. The sample data list about 380,000 distinct CDR3 sequences. Germline CDR1 is MNHEY and CDR2 is SVGAGI. The CDR3 is made up of 16 amino acids. Sequenced sample: blood T cells: a sorted CD56 or NKG2C T cell subset, CD4+ or CD8+ T cells, or bulk PBMC T cells (not recorded which). The sequence derives from a man aged 18-75 years in good health. The V and J genes are TRBV6-5 and TRBJ1-6. The CDR3 loop reads CASSYSLRRDNSPLHF.